This TCR beta chain emerged from a study of Ad26.COV2.S vaccination and SARS-CoV-2 variants. The overall study: Ad26.COV2.S given intramuscularly, once or twice 56 days apart. Study-wide results and limits: It was vaccine recipients, not placebo recipients, who had the higher spike-specific TCR breadth.

The treatment was: some 20 received Ad26.COV2.S at low or high dose, single or two shots; roughly five received placebo; per-sample allocation not given. On day 63 after the first injection, vaccine and placebo recipients gave samples. The shot given was an Ad26 vector that makes Wuhan-strain SARS-CoV-2 spike. Note on this clone: Its antigen is still unknown.

CDR3 size: 14 residues. Trimming removed 6 bases from V and 3 bases from J; junction bases left unmatched: 7. Germline CDR1 and CDR2: ENHRY and SYGVKD. The assay was immunoSEQ multiplex PCR, and TCRdb's table has in-frame clones only and misses some. The sample includes about 350,000 clones, around 84% of them seen just once. This specimen consisted of peripheral blood, obtained in a trial of Ad26.COV2.S vaccine versus placebo. The TCR comes from a person aged 18 to 59 who received the Ad26.COV2.S COVID-19 vaccine or a placebo. The chain links TRBV10-3 to TRBJ1-2; 7 bases align to TRBD1. As DNA, the CDR3 is TGTGCCATCAGGGAGGGGGCGAAGGACTATGGCTACACCTTC. Amino acids: CAIREGAKDYGYTF.